This T cell receptor (beta chain) stems from a study of long-term antiretroviral therapy in people with HIV. Researchers ran immunoSEQ v3.0 at survey level. Assay: immunoSEQ multiplex PCR; the TCRdb copy retains only in-frame clones and omits some. The sample has about 10,000 clones, 80% to 85% seen once. Sample: unsorted PBMCs, taken 1.2 years after starting antiretroviral therapy. The source is a man aged 35-49 years with HIV.

In nucleotides, the CDR3 is TGTGCCAGCAGTTGGGGGACTCCCGAGCAGTACTTC. The encoded protein is CASSWGTPEQYF. The chain has TRBV28 and TRBJ2-7, with D possibly matching TRBD2 (6 bases). V dropped 4 bases and J dropped 6 bases, with 10 bases sitting between them. This CDR3 has 12 residues. From germline, CDR1 is MDHEN and CDR2 SYDVKM.